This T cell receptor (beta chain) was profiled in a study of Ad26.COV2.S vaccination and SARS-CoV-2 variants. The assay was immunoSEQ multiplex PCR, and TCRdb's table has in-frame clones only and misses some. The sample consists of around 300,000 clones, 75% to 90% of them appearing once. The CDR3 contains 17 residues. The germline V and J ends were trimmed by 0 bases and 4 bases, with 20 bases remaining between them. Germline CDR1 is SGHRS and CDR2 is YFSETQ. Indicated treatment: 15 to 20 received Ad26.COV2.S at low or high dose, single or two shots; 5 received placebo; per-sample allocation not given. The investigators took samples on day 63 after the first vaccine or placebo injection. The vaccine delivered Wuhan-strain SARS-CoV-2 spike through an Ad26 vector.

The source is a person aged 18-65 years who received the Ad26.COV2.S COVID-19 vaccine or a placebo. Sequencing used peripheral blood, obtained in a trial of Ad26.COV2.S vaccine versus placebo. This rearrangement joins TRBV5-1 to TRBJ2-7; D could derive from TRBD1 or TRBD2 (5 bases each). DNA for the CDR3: TGCGCCAGCAGCTTGGAAATTATTAAGGGACCCCATTACGAGCAGTACTTC. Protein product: CASSLEIIKGPHYEQYF.